Presented here are 23 T cell receptor beta chains from one specimen sequenced in a study of cytomegalovirus exposure and HLA in healthy donors. It was with 60 Vbeta and 13 Jbeta primers that the PCR ran. Some clones are missing from TCRdb's copy, which holds only in-frame ones; the method was immunoSEQ multiplex PCR. The sample lists about 98,000 clones, around 73% occurring once. Sequenced sample: PBMCs. All receptors come from a female donor in good health and CMV-seronegative.

This clone was picked up a small number of times. The chain combines TRBV11-2 with TRBJ2-7; perhaps TRBD1 as D (6 bases). The V end lost 4 bases, the J end lost 1 base, and 8 bases lay between the germline ends. CDR1 is SGHAT and CDR2 is FQNNGV in the germline V gene. The CDR3 sequence is 13 residues long. As DNA, the CDR3 is TGTGCCAGCAGCTCAGACAGGTCCTACGAGCAGTACTTC. Protein product: CASSSDRSYEQYF.

The chain has TRBV5-1 and TRBJ1-2, with 12 bases lining up with TRBD1. V was pared by 4 bases and J by 6 bases, with 4 bases of the junction left unmatched. CDR3 length: 14 amino acids. Germline V gene sequence: CDR1 SGHRS, CDR2 YFSETQ. CDR3 region: CASSLGTGGNGYTF. CDR3 sequence (DNA): TGCGCCAGCAGCCTCGGGACAGGGGGCAATGGCTACACCTTC.

In its sample, this clone was seen a few times. This sequence joins TRBV28 and TRBJ2-7, with 7 bases that match TRBD1. The germline V gene encodes CDR1 MDHEN and CDR2 SYDVKM. J was trimmed by 0 bases and V by 4 bases; bases with no gene match: 12. The length of the CDR3 is 17 residues. The CDR3, as DNA: TGTGCCAGCAGTTCCAACCGCAGGGACAGAGACTCCTACGAGCAGTACTTC. Protein: CASSSNRRDRDSYEQYF.

This clone was observed a handful of times. This chain connects TRBV11-2 to TRBJ2-7; tentatively, D is TRBD2 (6 bases). The ends were cut back, 3 bases at V and 2 bases at J, with 11 bases in the middle. CDR1 and CDR2 from the germline V gene are SGHAT and FQNNGV. The CDR3 loop spans 14 amino acids. The CDR3 DNA is TGTGCCAGCAGCTTGCCGGCTAGCGCCTACGAGCAGTACTTC. It yields the protein CASSLPASAYEQYF.

The chain links TRBV28 to TRBJ1-1, with D unresolved. The germline CDR1 and CDR2 sequences are MDHEN and SYDVKM. The V gene lost 7 bases and the J gene lost 0 bases, with 6 bases spanning the gap. The CDR3 extends over 12 amino acids. Here the CDR3 DNA reads TGTGCCAGCACTGAGCTGAACACTGAAGCTTTCTTT. Protein sequence: CASTELNTEAFF.

The table lists this clone with a few counts. The CDR3 reads CASSVQRGQETQYF. DNA for the CDR3: TGTGCCAGCAGCGTACAGCGGGGGCAAGAGACCCAGTACTTC. V is TRBV7-2 and J is TRBJ2-5; TRBD2 agrees at 8 bases. The CDR3 has 14 residues. CDR1 and CDR2 from the germline V gene are SGHTA and FQGNSA. The V gene end was trimmed by 5 bases and the J gene end by 2 bases; junction bases not matched to a gene: 4.

CDR3 residues: CASSPRGNTEAFF. The CDR3 DNA reads TGTGCCAGCAGCCCCCGGGGGAACACTGAAGCTTTCTTT. V gene TRBV11-2 combines with J gene TRBJ1-1; D gene ambiguous. V shed 5 bases and J shed 1 base, with 8 bases lying between them. Germline CDR1 reads SGHAT; CDR2 reads FQNNGV. The CDR3 loop spans 13 amino acids.

This rearrangement joins TRBV9 to TRBJ1-1; 8 bases are a match to TRBD1. CDR1 is SGDLS, CDR2 YYNGEE, per germline. V trimming: 0 bases; J trimming: 5 bases; junction bases outside the gene matches: 3. The CDR3 has 14 residues. The CDR3 reads CASSVGDRGTEAFF. DNA for the CDR3: TGTGCCAGCAGCGTAGGTGACAGGGGAACTGAAGCTTTCTTT.

The chain uses TRBV7-9 and TRBJ2-4, with 7 bases lining up with TRBD1. The CDR3 is 14 residues long. The germline V gene encodes CDR1 SEHNR and CDR2 FQNEAQ (reference sequence). V was pared by 5 bases and J by 8 bases, with 9 bases of the junction left unmatched. The CDR3, as DNA: TGTGCCAGCAGCCCAGAGGGACAGAGACACATTCAGTACTTC. Residues: CASSPEGQRHIQYF.

The chain is built from TRBV18 and TRBJ2-7; 7 nucleotides align to TRBD1. Trimming took 4 bases from V and 2 from J; bases not matched to a gene: 5. The CDR3 extends over 14 amino acids. Germline V lookup: CDR1 KGHSH, CDR2 LQKENI. The CDR3 sequence is CASSLRQGTYEQYF. The CDR3 DNA reads as TGTGCCAGCTCACTCCGACAGGGAACCTACGAGCAGTACTTC.

The chain uses TRBV11-3 and TRBJ2-1; D not resolved. V dropped 5 bases and J dropped 7 bases, with 12 bases sitting between them. This CDR3 comprises 13 residues. Germline V gene sequence: CDR1 SGHNT, CDR2 YENEEA. The CDR3 reads CASSPNPTNEQFF. The CDR3 DNA reads as TGTGCCAGCAGCCCAAACCCCACTAATGAGCAGTTCTTC.

CDR3 nucleotide sequence: TGTGCAAGTCGCCAAAGTGGGGCCCCCAATGAGCAGTTCTTC. This translates into CASRQSGAPNEQFF. V is TRBV12-2 and J is TRBJ2-1; the D call TRBD1 from the table was never checked on the DNA. TRBV12-2 is a listed pseudogene. The CDR3 spans 14 residues.

The J gene is TRBJ2-7, the V gene TRBV18, with 8 nucleotides matching TRBD1. With V trimmed by 2 bases and J by 6 bases, 12 bases remained unmatched. Per the germline V gene, CDR1 is KGHSH and CDR2 is LQKENI. The CDR3 loop spans 16 amino acids. In DNA, the CDR3 is TGTGCCAGCTCACCATCCCGGACAGGGACCGGGGGCGAGCAGTACTTC. It specifies CASSPSRTGTGGEQYF. Drawing the rest from reference TRBV18 and TRBJ2-7, the complete variable domain is NAGVMQNPRHLVRRRGQEARLRCSPMKGHSHVYWYRQLPEEGLKFMVYLQKENIIDESGMPKERFSAEFPKEGPSILRIQQVVRGDSAAYFCASSPSRTGTGGEQYFGPGTRLTVT.

This clone has more than one count but fewer than ten. The V gene is TRBV5-1, the J gene TRBJ1-5; 10 nucleotides line up with TRBD1. V was pared by 4 bases and J by 4 bases, with 5 bases of the junction left unmatched. The CDR3 consists of 15 residues. Germline CDR1 and CDR2: SGHRS and YFSETQ. CDR3 in amino acids: CASSAQGQGNQPQHF. The CDR3 DNA reads as TGCGCCAGCAGCGCCCAGGGACAGGGGAATCAGCCCCAGCATTTT.

The chain recombines TRBV5-1 with TRBJ2-5, with 7 nucleotides matching TRBD1. CDR3 length equals 13 residues. Unmatched junction bases numbered 4, after V lost 5 bases and J lost 3 bases. Germline-derived CDR1 and CDR2 are SGHRS and YFSETQ. The CDR3 nucleotides read TGCGCCAGCAGGTGGACAGGCGAAGAGACCCAGTACTTC. As protein: CASRWTGEETQYF.

This clone was seen only once. The chain combines TRBV5-1 with TRBJ2-7; 9 bases map to TRBD2. With 1 base clipped from V and 2 bases from J, the junction kept 13 bases outside the gene matches. The length of the CDR3 is 18 residues. Germline values: CDR1 SGHRS, CDR2 YFSETQ. CDR3 DNA: TGCGCCAGCAGCTTGTGGACTAGCGACGGCGGCCCCACCTACGAGCAGTACTTC. This encodes CASSLWTSDGGPTYEQYF.

J is TRBJ2-3 and V is TRBV9; D possibly corresponds to TRBD2 (5 bases). Trimming cost V 1 base and J 6 bases, with 9 bases left between them. Germline lookup yields CDR1 SGDLS and CDR2 YYNGEE. This CDR3 has 13 residues. The DNA for the CDR3 is TGTGCCAGCAGCGTACGAGGGCAGGATACGCAGTATTTT. This gives the protein CASSVRGQDTQYF.

This clone was seen many times. V is TRBV5-4 and J is TRBJ1-2; D might be TRBD1 (5 bases). The CDR3 is made up of 11 amino acids. The ends were cut back, 7 bases at V and 10 bases at J, with 14 bases in the middle. Germline CDR1 is SGHNT and CDR2 is YYREEE (reference sequence). CDR3 nucleotide sequence: TGTGCCAGCTCAGCACTACAGGCCTACACCTTC. Translating gives CASSALQAYTF. Full variable domain (rest looked up from reference TRBV5-4 and TRBJ1-2): ETGVTQSPTHLIKTRGQQVTLRCSSQSGHNTVSWYQQALGQGPQFIFQYYREEENGRGNFPPRFSGLQFPNYSSELNVNALELDDSALYLCASSALQAYTFGSGTRLTVV.

The chain has TRBV4-1 and TRBJ2-7, with D possibly matching TRBD1 (6 bases). The CDR3 has 14 amino acids. The germline V gene has CDR1 MGHRA and CDR2 YSYEKL. V lost 6 bases, J lost 2 bases, and 14 bases lay in between. The CDR3 DNA is TGCGCCAGCAGTCCGACAGGTGTCCCCTACGAGCAGTACTTC. Translated: CASSPTGVPYEQYF.

This clone has just a few counts. The V gene is TRBV28, the J gene TRBJ2-1; 9 bases line up with TRBD2. The V gene end was trimmed by 5 bases and the J gene end by 5 bases; junction bases not matched to a gene: 34. The CDR3 extends over 24 amino acids. The germline V gene has CDR1 MDHEN and CDR2 SYDVKM. CDR3 in DNA: TGTGCCAGCAGTAAACTACCCCCGATTTTGAGCTGGGTGGCGGGAGGGCCGGGTGACAATGAGCAGTTCTTC. Translating gives CASSKLPPILSWVAGGPGDNEQFF.

The rearrangement links TRBV5-1 to TRBJ2-3; 11 bases line up with TRBD2. V lost 4 bases, J lost 2 bases, and 3 bases stayed unmatched. Germline CDR1 and CDR2: SGHRS and YFSETQ. There are 15 residues in the CDR3. CDR3 in DNA: TGCGCCAGCAGCCTAGCGGGAGGACCCACAGATACGCAGTATTTT. It is translated as CASSLAGGPTDTQYF.

The chain links TRBV28 to TRBJ1-5, with a tentative D call TRBD1 (5 bases). In germline, CDR1 is MDHEN, CDR2 SYDVKM. The CDR3 contains 14 residues. The germline V and J ends were trimmed by 7 bases and 7 bases, with 17 bases remaining between them. CDR3 sequence reads: CASIQGVSEQPQHF. CDR3 sequence (DNA): TGTGCCAGCATCCAAGGGGTGTCTGAGCAGCCCCAGCATTTT.

J is TRBJ2-3 and V is TRBV7-2; D is unclear. The V end lost 5 bases, the J end lost 1 base, and 13 bases lay between the germline ends. Looked up from germline, CDR1 is SGHTA and CDR2 is FQGNSA. The length of the CDR3 is 15 residues. The CDR3 protein is CASSPPFAGTDTQYF. The CDR3, as DNA: TGTGCCAGCAGCCCCCCCTTTGCGGGCACAGATACGCAGTATTTT.